This TCR beta chain was recovered during a study of blood T cell repertoires in COVID-19. On the study more broadly: Researchers got acute and convalescent COVID-19 samples from the United States, Italy and Spain. PBMCs, B-cell-depleted T cells, or T cells were the source of the cDNA or gDNA that made up the material.

Authors' methods: Estimation of nucleated cell counts was performed using reference gene primer amplification. Using immunoSEQ multiplex PCR, the repertoire was profiled, and TCRdb retains in-frame clones only, with some absent. The D gene and trimming were derived from the DNA, and the V and J assignments and clone size from that table. The data contain 20,000 to 25,000 clones, approximately 84% of them seen just once; the ten biggest clones take up roughly 3.5%. The J segment lost 6 bases and the V segment lost 7 bases, leaving 6 bases of the junction unmatched. The CDR3 has 13 amino acids. This clone was counted once.

The sample consisted of peripheral blood. This chain uses TRBV12-3 or TRBV12-4 with TRBJ1-5; 7 nucleotides align to TRBD1. The clonotype originates from a middle-aged man with acute or convalescent COVID-19. The CDR3 sequence: CASTLTGSQPQHF. Here the CDR3 DNA reads TGTGCCAGCACCCTGACAGGGAGTCAGCCCCAGCATTTT.